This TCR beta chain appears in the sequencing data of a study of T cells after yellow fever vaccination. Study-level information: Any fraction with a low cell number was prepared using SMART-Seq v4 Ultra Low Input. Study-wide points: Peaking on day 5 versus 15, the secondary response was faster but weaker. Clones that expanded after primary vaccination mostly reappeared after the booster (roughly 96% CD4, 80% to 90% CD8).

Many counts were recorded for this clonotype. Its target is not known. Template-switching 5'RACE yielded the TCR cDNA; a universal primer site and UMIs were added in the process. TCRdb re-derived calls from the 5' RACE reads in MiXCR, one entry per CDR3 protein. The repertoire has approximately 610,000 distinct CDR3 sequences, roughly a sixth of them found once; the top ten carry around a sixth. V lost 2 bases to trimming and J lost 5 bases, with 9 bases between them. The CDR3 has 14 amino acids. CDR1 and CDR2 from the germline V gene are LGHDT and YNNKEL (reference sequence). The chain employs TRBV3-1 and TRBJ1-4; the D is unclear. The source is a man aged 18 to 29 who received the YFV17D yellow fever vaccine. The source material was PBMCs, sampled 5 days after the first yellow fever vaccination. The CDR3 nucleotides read TGTGCCAGCAGCCAATCAGGCTCCAATGAAAAACTGTTTTTT. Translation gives CASSQSGSNEKLFF.